The T cell receptor (beta chain) under discussion was sequenced for a study of blood T cell repertoires in COVID-19. Study at large: Material from acute and convalescent COVID-19 was sourced from the United States, Italy and Spain. Nucleic acid was either cDNA or gDNA, and it came from T cells, B-cell-depleted T cells, or PBMCs.

In the authors' methods: Reference gene primer amplification gave estimated nucleated cell counts. Using immunoSEQ multiplex PCR, the repertoire was profiled, and TCRdb retains in-frame clones only, with some absent. The V and J calls and clone size come from that table; D and trimming were worked out from the DNA. The sample contains hundreds of thousands of clones, 75% to 90% of which appear only once. The count of this clone is one. The receptor was isolated from a man aged 35 to 55 with acute or convalescent COVID-19. Sequenced input: peripheral blood.

The CDR3 is CASRLDSFYGYTF. The CDR3 bases are TGTGCCAGCAGATTGGACAGCTTCTATGGCTACACCTTC. The chain joins TRBV11-2 to TRBJ1-2; D might be TRBD1 (6 bases). Trimming took off 6 bases at V and 4 bases at J, with 12 bases between the two ends. Looked up from germline, CDR1 is SGHAT and CDR2 is FQNNGV. The CDR3 loop spans 13 amino acids.